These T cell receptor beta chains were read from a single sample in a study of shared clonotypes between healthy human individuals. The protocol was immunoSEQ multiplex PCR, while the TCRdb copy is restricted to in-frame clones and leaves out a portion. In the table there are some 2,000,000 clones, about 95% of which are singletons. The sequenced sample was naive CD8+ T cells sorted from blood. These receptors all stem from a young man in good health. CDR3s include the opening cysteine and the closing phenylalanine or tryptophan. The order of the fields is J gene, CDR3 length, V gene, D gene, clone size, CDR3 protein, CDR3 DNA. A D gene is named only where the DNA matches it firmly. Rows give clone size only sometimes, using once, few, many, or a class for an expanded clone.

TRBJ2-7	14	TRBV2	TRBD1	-	CASSPTGTSYEQYF	TGTGCCAGCAGTCCGACAGGGACCTCCTACGAGCAGTACTTC
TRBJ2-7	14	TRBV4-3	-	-	CASSQDPGVVEQYF	TGCGCCAGCAGCCAAGACCCCGGGGTAGTCGAGCAGTACTTC
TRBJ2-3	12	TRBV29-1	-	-	CSVATDTDTQYF	TGCAGCGTAGCGACAGACACAGATACGCAGTATTTT
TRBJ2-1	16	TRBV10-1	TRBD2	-	CASSRESGLAHNEQFF	TGCGCCAGCAGTCGTGAATCGGGACTAGCCCACAATGAGCAGTTCTTC
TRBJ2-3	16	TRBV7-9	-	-	CASSAIRVGLTDTQYF	TGTGCCAGCAGCGCCATTCGGGTTGGCCTCACAGATACGCAGTATTTT
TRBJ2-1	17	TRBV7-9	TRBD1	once	CASSPPTDRPRYNEQFF	TGTGCCAGCAGCCCCCCTACGGACAGGCCACGATACAATGAGCAGTTCTTC
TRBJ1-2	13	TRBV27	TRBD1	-	CASSQGQLYGYTF	TGTGCCAGCAGCCAGGGACAGCTCTATGGCTACACCTTC
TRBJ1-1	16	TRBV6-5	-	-	CASSYSAGTQNTEAFF	TGTGCCAGCAGTTACTCGGCGGGTACTCAGAACACTGAAGCTTTCTTT
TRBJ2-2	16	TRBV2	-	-	CASSDLLGTNTGELFF	TGTGCCAGCAGTGACTTACTGGGGACCAACACCGGGGAGCTGTTTTTT
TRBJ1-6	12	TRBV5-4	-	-	CASSLGLSPLHF	TGTGCCAGCAGCTTGGGGCTTTCACCCCTCCACTTT